What follows are 10 T cell receptor beta chains derived from one specimen sequenced in a study of blood T cell repertoires in COVID-19 (TCRdb year 2020). Receptor amplification or capture employed the immunoSEQ multiplex PCR assay. TCRdb mirrors the immuneACCESS table, restricted to in-frame sequences. Some clones are absent from its copies; in checked studies, under half trace to an unresolved V gene, and the reason for the others is unknown. The sample table lists approximately 240,000 clones, 70% to 90% of them with a count of one. 2% to 2.5% of the sample comes from the top ten. The material sequenced was peripheral blood. The receptors derive from a woman between 40 and 50 years old who had recovered from COVID-19.

The CDR3 nucleotides read TGTGCAAGTCGCTTACTCCGGACTAGCGGATCCTACGAGCAGTACTTC. Protein: CASRLLRTSGSYEQYF. This chain links TRBV12-2 with TRBJ2-7; TRBD2 is the table's D call, not checked against the DNA. TRBV12-2 is designated a pseudogene. CDR3 size: 16 residues.

This chain connects TRBV7-9 to TRBJ2-1, with D perhaps matching TRBD2 (7 bases). The CDR3 spans 15 residues. The V end was cut by 2 bases, the J end by 6 bases, with 14 bases between. Germline CDR1 SEHNR, CDR2 FQNEAQ (reference sequence). The CDR3 spells CASSLRRGGGNEQFF. The DNA of the CDR3 is TGTGCCAGCAGCTTACGGCGGGGAGGGGGCAATGAGCAGTTCTTC.

This clone was counted at least ten times. This chain links TRBV19 with TRBJ1-1, with 7 bases fitting TRBD1. This CDR3 comprises 14 residues. V lost 7 bases and J lost 0; bases outside the gene matches: 5. Germline V gene data show CDR1 as LNHDA and CDR2 as SQIVND (reference sequence). The CDR3 DNA follows: TGTGCCAGTAAGGACAGGATCATGAACACTGAAGCTTTCTTT. As protein: CASKDRIMNTEAFF.

This rearrangement joins TRBV4-3 to TRBJ2-7; TRBD1 matches at 11 bases. CDR1 and CDR2 from the germline V gene are LGHNA and YSLEER. V lost 3 bases and J lost 3; bases outside the gene matches: 7. The CDR3 is 16 residues long. CDR3 coding DNA: TGCGCCAGCAGCCAGGAAGGGACAGGGGGGCACTACGAGCAGTACTTC. Translated, it gives CASSQEGTGGHYEQYF.

The chain's CDR3 is CASSLDGGFTYEQYF. The CDR3 DNA sequence: TGTGCCAGCAGCTTGGATGGAGGCTTTACCTACGAGCAGTACTTC. The V and J genes are TRBV5-6 and TRBJ2-7; D may be TRBD2 (5 bases). The CDR3 length is 15 residues. The V end lost 0 bases, the J end lost 2 bases, and 12 bases lay between the germline ends. The V gene's germline CDR1 is SGHDT and CDR2 YYEEEE.

The sample holds one count of this clone. The V call is TRBV21-1, the J call TRBJ2-1; the D segment call TRBD2 is taken from the table without a DNA check. TRBV21-1 is reported as a pseudogene. The CDR3 runs to 19 residues. Here the CDR3 DNA reads TGTGCCAGCAGCAAGGAAACTAGCGGGAGGGCCATCGCCTACAATGAGCAGTTCTTC. Encoded protein: CASSKETSGRAIAYNEQFF.

The rearrangement joins TRBV28 to TRBJ2-5, with 8 bases aligning to TRBD1. CDR1 is MDHEN and CDR2 is SYDVKM in the germline V gene. The CDR3 is 14 residues long. With V trimmed by 4 bases and J by 5 bases, 6 bases remained unmatched. The CDR3 nucleotides read TGTGCCAGCAGTTCCCCGACAGGGGTGGAGACCCAGTACTTC. Translation gives CASSSPTGVETQYF.

The chain carries TRBV6-5 and TRBJ2-7, with D possibly matching TRBD2 (7 bases). Deletions cut 0 bases from V and 6 bases from J, with 15 bases between. CDR3 size: 15 residues. CDR1 MNHEY and CDR2 SVGAGI come from the germline V gene. The CDR3 loop reads CASSYSRGGGREQYF. The CDR3 nucleotides read TGTGCCAGCAGTTACTCGAGGGGAGGGGGGCGCGAGCAGTACTTC.

The chain joins TRBV3-1 (or the pseudogene TRBV3-2) to TRBJ1-2; 8 bases align to TRBD1. This CDR3 is built from 14 residues. CDR1 LGHDT and CDR2 YNNKEL come from the germline V gene (reference sequence). V lost 4 bases to trimming and J lost 6 bases; unmatched junction nucleotides: 7. This CDR3 is CASSLTGGGDGYTF. The CDR3 DNA follows: TGTGCCAGCAGCCTTACAGGGGGGGGCGATGGCTACACCTTC.

V usage is TRBV7-2 and J usage is TRBJ2-3, with TRBD2 matching over 8 bases. With 2 bases clipped from V and 0 bases from J, the junction kept 4 bases outside the gene matches. Germline values: CDR1 SGHTA, CDR2 FQGNSA. CDR3 size: 16 residues. In nucleotides, the CDR3 is TGTGCCAGCAGCTTAAACGGGGGGGCTAGCACAGATACGCAGTATTTT. Encoded protein: CASSLNGGASTDTQYF.